The 6 T cell receptor beta chains below all came from one sample that was sequenced in a study of spatial heterogeneity in lung cancer. Broader study findings: Counts of expanded intratumoral alpha and beta TCRs tracked tumor mutation counts.

Via MiXCR, TCRdb re-called the 5' RACE reads, giving one row per CDR3 protein. Seen here are some 2,100 distinct CDR3 sequences, 8.5% to 10% observed once, and the top ten hold around 10%. Their specific antigens are unknown. Regarding time point: sample taken at primary tumor resection. Sample: lung tumor tissue, taken at surgery. The receptors stem from a female donor with early-stage non-small cell lung cancer.

This clonotype is medium-sized within its sample. V gene TRBV6-6 combines with J gene TRBJ2-2, with 9 nucleotides matching TRBD1. Germline V CDR1 and CDR2: MNHNY, SVGAGI (reference sequence). CDR3 length equals 16 residues. Unmatched junction bases numbered 5, after V lost 6 bases and J lost 0 bases. CDR3 region: CASRGGQGSNTGELFF. CDR3 sequence (DNA): TGTGCCAGCAGGGGGGGACAGGGTTCGAACACCGGGGAGCTGTTTTTT.

In its sample, this clonotype is medium-sized. The chain joins TRBV19 to TRBJ2-7, with TRBD1 identical over 8 bases. Germline lookup yields CDR1 LNHDA and CDR2 SQIVND (reference sequence). The CDR3 has 13 residues. The junction had 7 bases not matched to a gene; V was cut back by 6 bases and J by 6 bases. The CDR3 loop is CASSSQGAVEQYF. The CDR3 bases are TGTGCCAGTAGCTCCCAGGGGGCGGTCGAGCAGTACTTC. Variable domain in full (rest from reference TRBV19 and TRBJ2-7): DGGITQSPKYLFRKEGQNVTLSCEQNLNHDAMYWYRQDPGQGLRLIYYSQIVNDFQKGDIAEGYSVSREKKESFPLTVTSAQKNPTAFYLCASSSQGAVEQYFGPGTRLTVT.

This clonotype was recorded a few times. J is TRBJ2-3 and V is TRBV6-6; 8 bases are shared with TRBD2. Germline trimming cut 6 bases from V and 3 bases from J; bases unmatched to any gene: 5. There are 14 residues in the CDR3. CDR1 MNHNY and CDR2 SVGAGI come from the germline V gene (reference sequence). CDR3 residues: CASSLGLETDTQYF. CDR3 bases: TGTGCCAGCAGCCTGGGACTAGAGACAGATACGCAGTATTTT.

In its sample, this clonotype ranks as medium-sized. The rearrangement uses TRBV3-1 and TRBJ1-6; no clear D gene. Trimming removed 0 bases from V and 10 bases from J, with 7 bases in between. CDR3 length: 13 amino acids. Germline lookup yields CDR1 LGHDT and CDR2 YNNKEL (reference sequence). CDR3 coding DNA: TGTGCCAGCAGCCAAGAGTACACCTCACCCCTCCACTTT. Translated: CASSQEYTSPLHF.

This clonotype is large by share. DNA of the CDR3: TGTGCCAGCAGCTTATCGGCGGACCTCTCCTACAATGAGCAGTTCTTC. Translated, it gives CASSLSADLSYNEQFF. This chain uses TRBV7-2 with TRBJ2-1, with D unclear. Germline V gene lookup returns CDR1 SGHTA and CDR2 FQGNSA. V lost 2 bases to trimming and J lost 0 bases, with 11 bases between them. The CDR3 is 16 amino acids. Based on the CDR3 plus reference TRBV7-2 and TRBJ2-1, the full variable domain is GAGVSQSPSNKVTEKGKDVELRCDPISGHTALYWYRQSLGQGLEFLIYFQGNSAPDKSGLPSDRFSAERTGGSVSTLTIQRTQQEDSAVYLCASSLSADLSYNEQFFGPGTRLTVL.

This clonotype counts as medium-sized. The genes are TRBV7-9 and TRBJ2-1; D gene ambiguous. V was shortened by 7 bases and J by 4 bases, with 14 bases between the two germline ends. The V gene's germline CDR1 is SEHNR and CDR2 FQNEAQ (reference sequence). The CDR3 totals 14 residues. The CDR3 here is CASKLVPIYNEQFF. The CDR3 DNA is TGTGCCAGCAAGCTAGTCCCAATTTACAATGAGCAGTTCTTC.